A single sample is the source of the 12 T cell receptor beta chains below, sequenced in a study of circulating CD8 cells and anti-PD-1 response in melanoma (dated by TCRdb to about 2020). A BD FACSAria II cell sorter was used to sort four subsets, defined by PD-1 and/or TIGIT, from live CD3+CD8+TCRalphabeta+ cells. Sequencing used a NextSeq 500. The QIAseq Immune Repertoire RNA Library Kit, Human TCR Panel was used to prepare TCR libraries from about 14 ng of total RNA. The raw public reads went through TCRdb reprocessing: fastp at Q25, MiXCR clone calling, in-frame beta chains kept. Each CDR3 protein appears once, grouped with its most common genes and DNA. The sample records more than 450 distinct CDR3 sequences, about 8% of which are singletons. Of the sample, approximately 35% falls within the top ten clones. Sequenced material: CD8+ T cells from PBMCs, taken at baseline or after one month of anti-PD-1 therapy (not recorded which). The receptors derive from a human donor with melanoma.

This clonotype counts as large (0.1 to 1%). The chain has TRBV2 and TRBJ1-2; D possibly corresponds to TRBD1 (6 bases). The germline gives CDR1 SNHLY, CDR2 FYNNEI. V lost 4 bases and J lost 7, with 10 bases in between. The CDR3 covers 12 residues. CDR3 in amino acids: CASSGRGSGYTF. DNA of the CDR3: TGTGCCAGCAGTGGTAGGGGGAGTGGCTACACCTTC.

This clonotype is labeled medium-sized. The chain combines TRBV2 with TRBJ1-1; TRBD1 aligns across 8 bases. V shed 6 bases and J 4 bases; nucleotides not matched to a gene: 13. The CDR3 loop spans 16 amino acids. Germline CDR1 and CDR2: SNHLY and FYNNEI. The CDR3 spells CASRKSLDRGGTEAFF. The CDR3, as DNA: TGTGCCAGCAGGAAGTCTCTCGACAGGGGAGGCACTGAAGCTTTCTTT.

By sample share, this clonotype is large. The rearrangement uses TRBV5-5 and TRBJ2-7; the D call may be TRBD1 or TRBD2 (5 bases each). This CDR3 spans 15 amino acids. The germline gives CDR1 SGHKS, CDR2 YYEKEE (reference sequence). Between the trimmed V and J ends, which lost 0 bases and 5 bases, there was a span of 15 bases. As DNA, the CDR3 is TGTGCCAGCAGCTTGGAAGTGTCAGGGACCCACGAGCAGTACTTC. Translated, it gives CASSLEVSGTHEQYF.

By share, this clonotype counts as medium-sized. This chain uses TRBV12-5 with TRBJ2-1, with 10 bases that match TRBD2. The length of the CDR3 is 16 residues. CDR1 and CDR2 (germline): LGHNT, FRNRAP. Unmatched junction bases numbered 9, after V lost 6 bases and J lost 4 bases. CDR3 sequence (DNA): TGTGCTAGTGGGCCAGAGGGACTAGCGCGGTACAATGAGCAGTTCTTC. Residues: CASGPEGLARYNEQFF.

This clonotype was seen only a few times. A junction end diverges from the germline sequence, so it may reflect a read error. The CDR3 protein is CASSSGTGADQETQYF. In nucleotides, the CDR3 is TGTGCCAGTAGCTCCGGGACAGGGGCCGATCAAGAGACCCAGTATTTC. This chain connects TRBV19 to TRBJ2-5, with 10 bases lining up with TRBD1. The germline gives CDR1 LNHDA, CDR2 SQIVND (reference sequence). CDR3 length: 16 residues.

This clonotype is termed large. The chain links TRBV6-6 to TRBJ2-7; no clear D gene. Trimming took 2 bases from V and 6 from J, leaving 8 bases between them. The length of the CDR3 is 12 residues. Germline V gene sequence: CDR1 MNHNY, CDR2 SVGAGI (reference sequence). CDR3 nucleotide sequence: TGTGCCAGCAGTTACCTCCATACCGAGCAGTACTTC. Amino acids: CASSYLHTEQYF.

This clonotype qualifies as medium-sized. The chain recombines TRBV2 with TRBJ2-7, with 10 bases matching TRBD1. With 8 bases clipped from V and 3 bases from J, the junction kept 10 bases outside the gene matches. The CDR3 spans 15 residues. Per germline, CDR1 SNHLY and CDR2 FYNNEI. CDR3 protein: CASHPTGTGDYEQYF. In nucleotides, the CDR3 is TGTGCCAGCCACCCCACAGGGACAGGGGACTACGAGCAGTACTTC. Full variable domain (outside the CDR3, taken from reference TRBV2 and TRBJ2-7): EPEVTQTPSHQVTQMGQEVILRCVPISNHLYFYWYRQILGQKVEFLVSFYNNEISEKSEIFDDQFSVERPDGSNFTLKIRSTKLEDSAMYFCASHPTGTGDYEQYFGPGTRLTVT.

This clonotype qualifies as large. The gene calls are TRBV27 and TRBJ1-2, with 8 bases aligning to TRBD1. Germline assignment: CDR1 MNHEY and CDR2 SMNVEV (reference sequence). The CDR3 runs to 14 residues. Trimming at V came to 2 bases and at J to 2 bases, leaving 1 base not matched to a gene. In nucleotides, the CDR3 is TGTGCCAGCAGTTTACAGGGGGCAAACTATGGCTACACCTTC. Amino acid sequence: CASSLQGANYGYTF.

V is TRBV4-3 and J is TRBJ2-5, with 9 bases lining up with TRBD2. With the DNA end fitting TRBJ2-1 better, the J assignment may be wrong. Germline CDR1 LGHNA, CDR2 YSLEER. This CDR3 comprises 16 residues. CDR3 DNA sequence: TGCGCCAGCAGCCAAGATGCAGCGGGGGGCGAAGAGACCCAGTTCTTC. It yields the protein CASSQDAAGGEETQFF.

In this sample, this clonotype is medium-sized. A much larger clone lies a single base off, so this may be a read error. The V gene is TRBV7-2, the J gene TRBJ1-1; 7 bases fit TRBD1. The length of the CDR3 is 13 residues. CDR1 SGHTA and CDR2 FQGNSA come from the germline V gene. The V gene end was trimmed by 6 bases and the J gene end by 7 bases; junction bases not matched to a gene: 8. The chain's CDR3 is CASRWTGPVEAFF. The CDR3 DNA sequence: TGTGCCAGCAGGTGGACAGGACCGGTTGAAGCTTTCTTT. Variable domain in full (rest from reference TRBV7-2 and TRBJ1-1): GAGVSQSPSNKVTEKGKDVELRCDPISGHTALYWYRQSLGQGLEFLIYFQGNSAPDKSGLPSDRFSAERTGGSVSTLTIQRTQQEDSAVYLCASRWTGPVEAFFGQGTRLTVV.

Judged by abundance, this clonotype is medium-sized (0.01 to 0.1%). The gene calls are TRBV9 and TRBJ2-2, with D hard to call. This CDR3 has 14 residues. CDR1 is SGDLS and CDR2 is YYNGEE in the germline V gene. With 1 base removed from V and 2 bases from J, the gap between germline ends came to 6 bases. The CDR3 DNA sequence: TGTGCCAGCAGCGTAAGGCCCAACACCGGGGAGCTGTTTTTT. It is translated as CASSVRPNTGELFF.

This clonotype counts as medium-sized (0.01 to 0.1%). The chain has TRBV6-4 and TRBJ2-1; 9 positions agree with TRBD1. Germline CDR1 reads MRHNA; CDR2 reads SNTAGT. The CDR3 has 14 amino acids. The J segment lost 10 bases and the V segment lost 6 bases, leaving 10 bases of the junction unmatched. The CDR3 DNA sequence: TGTGCCAGCAGCGCTAAGGGGGGGACAGGGGAGCAGTTCTTC. Translated: CASSAKGGTGEQFF.